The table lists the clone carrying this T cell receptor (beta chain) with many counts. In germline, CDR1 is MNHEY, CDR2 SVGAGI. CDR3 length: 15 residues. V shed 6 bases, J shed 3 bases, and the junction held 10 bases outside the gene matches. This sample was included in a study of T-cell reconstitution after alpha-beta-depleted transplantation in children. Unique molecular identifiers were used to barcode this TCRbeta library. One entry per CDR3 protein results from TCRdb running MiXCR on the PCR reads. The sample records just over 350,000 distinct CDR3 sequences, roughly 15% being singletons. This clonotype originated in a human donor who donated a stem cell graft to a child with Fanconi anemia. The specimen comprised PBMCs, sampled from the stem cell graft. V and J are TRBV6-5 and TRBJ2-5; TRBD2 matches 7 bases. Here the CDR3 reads CASSLTWGGEETQYF. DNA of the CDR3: TGTGCCAGCAGCTTAACCTGGGGGGGAGAAGAGACCCAGTACTTC.